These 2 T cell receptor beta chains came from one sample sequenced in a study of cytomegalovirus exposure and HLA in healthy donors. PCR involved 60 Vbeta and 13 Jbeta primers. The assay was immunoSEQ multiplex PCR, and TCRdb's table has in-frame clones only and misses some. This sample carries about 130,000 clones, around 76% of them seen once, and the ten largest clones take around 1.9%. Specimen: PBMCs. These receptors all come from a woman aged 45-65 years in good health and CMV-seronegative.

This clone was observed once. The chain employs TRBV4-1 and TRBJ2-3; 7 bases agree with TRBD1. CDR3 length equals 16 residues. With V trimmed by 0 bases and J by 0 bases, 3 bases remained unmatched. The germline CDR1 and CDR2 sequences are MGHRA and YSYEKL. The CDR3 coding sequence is TGCGCCAGCAGCCAAGATCAGGACAGGAGCACAGATACGCAGTATTTT. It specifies CASSQDQDRSTDTQYF.

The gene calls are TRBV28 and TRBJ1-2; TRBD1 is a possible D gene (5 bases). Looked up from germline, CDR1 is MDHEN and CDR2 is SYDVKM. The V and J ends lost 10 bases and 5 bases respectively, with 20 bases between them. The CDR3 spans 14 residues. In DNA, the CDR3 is TGTGCCACCTCCACGGGGGGGGATAGGTATGGCTACACCTTC. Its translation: CATSTGGDRYGYTF.